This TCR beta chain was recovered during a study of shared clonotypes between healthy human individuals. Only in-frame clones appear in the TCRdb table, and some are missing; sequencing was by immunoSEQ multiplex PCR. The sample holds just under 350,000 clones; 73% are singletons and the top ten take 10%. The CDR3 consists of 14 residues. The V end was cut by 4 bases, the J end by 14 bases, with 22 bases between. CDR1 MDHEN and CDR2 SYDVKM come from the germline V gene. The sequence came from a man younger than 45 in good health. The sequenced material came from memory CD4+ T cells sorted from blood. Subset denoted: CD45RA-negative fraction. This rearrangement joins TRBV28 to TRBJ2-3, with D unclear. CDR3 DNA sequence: TGTGCCAGCAGTTCAAGGTCGGGTGATCGGGTGACGTATTTT. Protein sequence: CASSSRSGDRVTYF. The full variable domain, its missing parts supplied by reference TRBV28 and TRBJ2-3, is DVKVTQSSRYLVKRTGEKVFLECVQDMDHENMFWYRQDPGLGLRLIYFSYDVKMKEKGDIPEGYSVSREKKERFSLILESASTNQTSMYLCASSSRSGDRVTYFGPGTRLTVL.